This T cell receptor beta chain was profiled in a study of lymphopenia after photon versus proton radiotherapy. This CDR3 is 15 amino acids long. Germline CDR1 SEHNR, CDR2 FQNEAQ (reference sequence). The trim removed 8 bases at V and 5 bases at J, leaving 11 bases unmatched. Whole-study results and caveats: Authors raise, but do not show, better survival with proton therapy. Post-nadir diversity loss with photons came from oligoclonal expansion, particularly CD8+ Temra cells.

Notes on this clone: Its matching antigen is unknown.

Clones were read by immunoSEQ multiplex PCR, and TCRdb kept only the in-frame ones, dropping some. Here the sample spans 70,000 or so clones, less than 95% being singletons. The receptor comes from a woman aged 35 to 49 with cholangiocarcinoma. The sequencing here drew on peripheral blood, taken from a patient treated with photon-based radiotherapy. V usage is TRBV7-9 and J usage is TRBJ2-5, with 10 bases aligning to TRBD1. The CDR3 nucleotides are TGTGCCAGCTCACATCCGGGGACAGGGGAGGAGACCCAGTACTTC. Protein sequence: CASSHPGTGEETQYF.